This T cell receptor (beta chain) was recorded in a study of T-cell reconstitution after alpha-beta-depleted transplantation in children. This CDR3 is 17 amino acids long. Trimming at V came to 8 bases and at J to 5 bases, leaving 15 bases not matched to a gene. Germline V lookup: CDR1 MNHEY, CDR2 SVGAGI. This clonotype was detected many times. As yet, its antigen is unknown. Preparing the TCRbeta library involved the use of unique molecular identifiers. One entry per CDR3 protein results from TCRdb running MiXCR on the PCR reads. The sample includes more than 200,000 distinct CDR3 sequences, roughly 24% of them seen just once. Study-level results: Several patients had high TCRbeta diversity at day 60; it came from surviving recipient T cells and thymic progenitors.

The rearrangement links TRBV6-5 to TRBJ2-1, with 10 bases matching TRBD1. The sequence was obtained from a girl aged 2 to 9 with Fanconi anemia, due to receive a stem cell transplant. Here the sequenced sample was PBMCs, taken before TCRalphabeta/CD19-depleted stem cell transplant. As DNA, the CDR3 is TGTGCCAGCTCCGGGACAGGGGAGGACCAAGGGAACAATGAGCAGTTCTTC. This sequence encodes CASSGTGEDQGNNEQFF.